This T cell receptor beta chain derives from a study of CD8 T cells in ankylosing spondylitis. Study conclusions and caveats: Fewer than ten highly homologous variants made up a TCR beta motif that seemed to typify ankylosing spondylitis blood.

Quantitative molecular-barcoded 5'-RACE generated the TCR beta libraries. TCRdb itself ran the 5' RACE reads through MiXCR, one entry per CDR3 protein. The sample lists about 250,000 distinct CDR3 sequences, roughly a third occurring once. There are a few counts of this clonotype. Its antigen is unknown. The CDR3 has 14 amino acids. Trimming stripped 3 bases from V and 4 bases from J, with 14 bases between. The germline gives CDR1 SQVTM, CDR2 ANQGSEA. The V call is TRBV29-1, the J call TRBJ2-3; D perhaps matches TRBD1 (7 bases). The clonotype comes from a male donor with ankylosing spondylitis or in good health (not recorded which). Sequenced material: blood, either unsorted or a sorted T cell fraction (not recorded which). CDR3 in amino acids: CSVEGGRGADTQYF. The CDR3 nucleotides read TGCAGCGTTGAGGGCGGCAGGGGGGCAGATACGCAGTATTTT.